This TCR beta chain was captured by sequencing in a study of blood T cell repertoires in COVID-19. Study-level background: The cDNA or gDNA used as material had been derived from T cells, B-cell-depleted T cells, or PBMCs.

In the authors' workflow: Estimates of nucleated cell counts were drawn from the amplification of reference gene primers. Using immunoSEQ multiplex PCR, the repertoire was profiled, and TCRdb retains in-frame clones only, with some absent. That table gives V, J and clone size, and the DNA gave D and trimming. The data show about 400,000 clones, 88% seen once. The CDR3 sequence is 12 residues long. The ends were cut back, 1 base at V and 9 bases at J, with 7 bases in the middle. Per germline, CDR1 SNHLY and CDR2 FYNNEI. Living in about two dozen US areas, the participants were between roughly 18 and 90 years of age. Participants had their cohort set by participant-reported clinical history.

The chain employs TRBV2 and TRBJ2-1; no firm D call. This TCR was sampled from a woman aged 40-49 years with acute COVID-19. Sequencing was carried out using PBMCs or T cells enriched from blood (not recorded which). CDR3 sequence: CASSEESGEQFF. CDR3 sequence (DNA): TGTGCCAGCAGTGAAGAGTCGGGTGAGCAGTTCTTC.